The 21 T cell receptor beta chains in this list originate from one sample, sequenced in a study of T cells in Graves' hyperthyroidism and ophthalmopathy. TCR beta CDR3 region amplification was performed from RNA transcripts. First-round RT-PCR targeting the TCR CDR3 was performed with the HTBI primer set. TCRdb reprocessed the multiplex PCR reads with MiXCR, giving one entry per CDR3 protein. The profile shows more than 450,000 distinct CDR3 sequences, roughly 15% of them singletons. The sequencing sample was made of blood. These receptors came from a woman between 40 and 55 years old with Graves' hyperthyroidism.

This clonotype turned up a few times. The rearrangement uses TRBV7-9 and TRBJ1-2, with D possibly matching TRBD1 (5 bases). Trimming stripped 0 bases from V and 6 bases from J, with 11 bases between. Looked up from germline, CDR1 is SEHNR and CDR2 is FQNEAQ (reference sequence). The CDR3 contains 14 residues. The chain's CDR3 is CASSLAGALDGYTF. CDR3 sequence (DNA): TGTGCCAGCAGCTTAGCAGGGGCTCTCGATGGCTACACCTTC.

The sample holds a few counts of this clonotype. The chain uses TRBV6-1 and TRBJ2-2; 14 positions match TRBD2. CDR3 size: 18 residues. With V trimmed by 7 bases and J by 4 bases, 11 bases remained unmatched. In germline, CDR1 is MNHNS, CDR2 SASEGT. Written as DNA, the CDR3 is TGTGCCAGCACCCGATCGGGACTAGCGGGAGTTGTCACCGGGGAGCTGTTTTTT. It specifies CASTRSGLAGVVTGELFF.

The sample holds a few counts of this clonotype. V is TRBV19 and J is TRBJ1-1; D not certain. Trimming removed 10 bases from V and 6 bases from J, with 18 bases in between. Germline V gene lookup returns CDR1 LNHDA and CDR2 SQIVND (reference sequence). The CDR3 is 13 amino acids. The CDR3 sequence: CATIPSASSEAFF. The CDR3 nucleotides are TGTGCCACCATACCCTCCGCATCCTCTGAAGCTTTCTTT.

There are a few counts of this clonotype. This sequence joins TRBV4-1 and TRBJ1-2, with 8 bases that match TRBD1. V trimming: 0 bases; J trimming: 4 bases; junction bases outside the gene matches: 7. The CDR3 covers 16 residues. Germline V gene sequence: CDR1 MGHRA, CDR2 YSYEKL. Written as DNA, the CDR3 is TGCGCCAGCAGCCAAGACTGGACAGGGACCGTCTATGGCTACACCTTC. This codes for CASSQDWTGTVYGYTF.

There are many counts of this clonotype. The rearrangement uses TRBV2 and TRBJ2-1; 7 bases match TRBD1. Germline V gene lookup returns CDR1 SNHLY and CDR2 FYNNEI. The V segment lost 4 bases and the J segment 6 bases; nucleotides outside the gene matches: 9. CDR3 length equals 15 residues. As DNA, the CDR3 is TGTGCCAGCAGTGCAGACAGGGTCAGGGGCAATGAGCAGTTCTTC. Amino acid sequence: CASSADRVRGNEQFF.

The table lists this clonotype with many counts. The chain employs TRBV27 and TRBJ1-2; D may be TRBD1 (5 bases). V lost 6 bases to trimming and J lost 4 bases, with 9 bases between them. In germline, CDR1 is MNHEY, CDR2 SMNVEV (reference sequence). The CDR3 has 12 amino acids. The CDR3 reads CASSGHSYGYTF. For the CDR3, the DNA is TGTGCCAGCAGCGGACACAGCTATGGCTACACCTTC.

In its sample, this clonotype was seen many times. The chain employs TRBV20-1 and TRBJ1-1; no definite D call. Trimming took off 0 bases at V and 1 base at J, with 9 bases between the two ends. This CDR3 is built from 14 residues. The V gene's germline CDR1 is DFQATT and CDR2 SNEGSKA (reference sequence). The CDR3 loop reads CSARDGRTNTEAFF. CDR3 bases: TGCAGTGCTAGAGATGGCAGGACGAACACTGAAGCTTTCTTT.

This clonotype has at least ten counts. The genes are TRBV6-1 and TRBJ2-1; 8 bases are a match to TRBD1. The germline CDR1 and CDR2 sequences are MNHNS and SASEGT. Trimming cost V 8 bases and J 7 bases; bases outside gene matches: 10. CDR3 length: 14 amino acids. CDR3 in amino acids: CASSFKDRGNEQFF. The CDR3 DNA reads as TGTGCCAGCTCGTTTAAAGACAGGGGTAATGAGCAGTTCTTC.

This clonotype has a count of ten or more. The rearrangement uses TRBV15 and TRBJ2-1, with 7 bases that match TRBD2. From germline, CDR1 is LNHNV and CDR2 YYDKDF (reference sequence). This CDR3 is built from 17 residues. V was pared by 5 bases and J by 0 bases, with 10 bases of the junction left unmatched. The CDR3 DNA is TGTGCCACCAGCTCCCGGGGAGGGAGGGCCTCCTACAATGAGCAGTTCTTC. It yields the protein CATSSRGGRASYNEQFF.

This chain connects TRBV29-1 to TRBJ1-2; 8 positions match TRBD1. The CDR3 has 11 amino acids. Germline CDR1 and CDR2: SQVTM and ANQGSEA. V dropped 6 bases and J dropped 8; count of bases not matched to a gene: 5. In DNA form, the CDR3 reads TGCAGCGTCGGACAGGGAGCAGGCTACACCTTC. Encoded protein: CSVGQGAGYTF.

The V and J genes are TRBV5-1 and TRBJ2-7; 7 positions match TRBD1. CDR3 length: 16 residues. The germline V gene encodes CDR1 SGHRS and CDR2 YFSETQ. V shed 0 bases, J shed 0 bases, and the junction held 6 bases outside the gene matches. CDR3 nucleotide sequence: TGCGCCAGCAGCTTGGTTCCGACAGGGCTCTCCTACGAGCAGTACTTC. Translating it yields CASSLVPTGLSYEQYF. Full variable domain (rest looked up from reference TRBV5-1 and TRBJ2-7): KAGVTQTPRYLIKTRGQQVTLSCSPISGHRSVSWYQQTPGQGLQFLFEYFSETQRNKGNFPGRFSGRQFSNSRSEMNVSTLELGDSALYLCASSLVPTGLSYEQYFGPGTRLTVT.

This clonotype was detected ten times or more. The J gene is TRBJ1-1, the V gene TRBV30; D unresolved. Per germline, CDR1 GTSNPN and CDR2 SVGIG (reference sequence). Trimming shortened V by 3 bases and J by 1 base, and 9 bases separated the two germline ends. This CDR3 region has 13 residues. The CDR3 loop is CAWRNIRNTEAFF. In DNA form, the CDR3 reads TGTGCCTGGAGAAACATCCGGAACACTGAAGCTTTCTTT.

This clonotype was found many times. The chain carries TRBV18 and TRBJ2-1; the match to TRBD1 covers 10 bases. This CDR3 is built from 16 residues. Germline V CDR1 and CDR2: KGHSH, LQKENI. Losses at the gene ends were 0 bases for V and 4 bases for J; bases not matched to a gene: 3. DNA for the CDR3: TGTGCCAGCTCACCACCGACGGGACAGGGGTACAATGAGCAGTTCTTC. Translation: CASSPPTGQGYNEQFF. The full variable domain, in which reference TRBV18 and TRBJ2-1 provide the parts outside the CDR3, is NAGVMQNPRHLVRRRGQEARLRCSPMKGHSHVYWYRQLPEEGLKFMVYLQKENIIDESGMPKERFSAEFPKEGPSILRIQQVVRGDSAAYFCASSPPTGQGYNEQFFGPGTRLTVL.

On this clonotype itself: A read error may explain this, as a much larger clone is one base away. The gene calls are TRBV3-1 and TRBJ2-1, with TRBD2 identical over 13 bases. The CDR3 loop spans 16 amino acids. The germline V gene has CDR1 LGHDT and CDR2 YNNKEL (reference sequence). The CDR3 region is CASGQGTSGKSDEQFF. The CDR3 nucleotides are TGTGCCAGCGGCCAAGGGACTAGCGGGAAGTCGGATGAGCAGTTCTTC.

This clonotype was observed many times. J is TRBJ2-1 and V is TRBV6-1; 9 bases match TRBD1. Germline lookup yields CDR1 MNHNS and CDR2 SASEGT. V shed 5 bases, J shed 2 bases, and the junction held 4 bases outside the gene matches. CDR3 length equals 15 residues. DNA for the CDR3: TGTGCCAGCAGTCCGGGACAGGGACCCTACAATGAGCAGTTCTTC. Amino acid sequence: CASSPGQGPYNEQFF.

As DNA, the CDR3 is TGTGCCAGCAGCTTAGGAATTAGCGGGAGGGCCATAAGCGAGATTGAGCAGTTCTTC. Its protein is CASSLGISGRAISEIEQFF. The J gene is TRBJ2-1, the V gene TRBV7-9, with 11 nucleotides matching TRBD2. This CDR3 has 19 residues. V gave up 1 base and J gave up 9 bases; unmatched junction bases: 17. Germline assignment: CDR1 SEHNR and CDR2 FQNEAQ (reference sequence).

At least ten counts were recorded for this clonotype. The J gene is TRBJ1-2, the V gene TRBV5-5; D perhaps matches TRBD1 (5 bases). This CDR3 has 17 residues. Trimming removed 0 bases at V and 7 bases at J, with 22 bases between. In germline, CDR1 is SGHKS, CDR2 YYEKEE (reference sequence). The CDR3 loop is CASSLGFGARSGVGYTF. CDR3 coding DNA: TGTGCCAGCAGCTTGGGCTTTGGGGCACGGTCCGGGGTTGGCTACACCTTC.

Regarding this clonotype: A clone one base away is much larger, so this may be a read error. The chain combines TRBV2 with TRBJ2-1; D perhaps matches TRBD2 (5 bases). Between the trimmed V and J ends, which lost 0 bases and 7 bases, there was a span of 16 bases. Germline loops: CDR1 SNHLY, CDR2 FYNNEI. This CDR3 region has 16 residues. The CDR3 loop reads CASSEALGLSCNEQFF. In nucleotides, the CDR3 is TGTGCCAGCAGTGAAGCGCTAGGACTCTCGTGTAATGAGCAGTTCTTC.

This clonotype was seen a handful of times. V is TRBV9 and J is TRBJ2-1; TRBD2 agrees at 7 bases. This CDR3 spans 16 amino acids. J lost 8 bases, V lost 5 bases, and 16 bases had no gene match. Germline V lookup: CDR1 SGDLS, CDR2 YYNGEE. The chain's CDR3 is CASSLKGSSGRDEQFF. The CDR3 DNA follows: TGTGCCAGCAGTCTTAAGGGGTCTAGCGGTCGGGATGAGCAGTTCTTC.

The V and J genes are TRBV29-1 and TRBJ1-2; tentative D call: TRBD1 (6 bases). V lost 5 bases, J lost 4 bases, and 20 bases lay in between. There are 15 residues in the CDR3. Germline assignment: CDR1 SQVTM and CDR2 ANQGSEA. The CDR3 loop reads CSVLFGTPSGYGYTF. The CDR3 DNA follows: TGCAGCGTTCTGTTCGGGACACCCTCGGGCTATGGCTACACCTTC. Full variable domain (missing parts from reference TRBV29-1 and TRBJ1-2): SAVISQKPSRDICQRGTSLTIQCQVDSQVTMMFWYRQQPGQSLTLIATANQGSEATYESGFVIDKFPISRPNLTFSTLTVSNMSPEDSSIYLCSVLFGTPSGYGYTFGSGTRLTVV.

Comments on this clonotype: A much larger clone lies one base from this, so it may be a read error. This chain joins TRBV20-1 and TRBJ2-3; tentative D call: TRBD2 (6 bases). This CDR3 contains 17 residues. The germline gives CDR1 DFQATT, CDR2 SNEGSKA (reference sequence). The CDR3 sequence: CSARSRLVAVSTDTQCF. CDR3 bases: TGCAGTGCTAGATCCCGGTTGGTAGCGGTCAGCACAGATACGCAGTGTTTT.